One sample yielded the 8 T cell receptor beta chains listed below, sequenced in a study of shared clonotypes between healthy human individuals. Naive CD8 cells comprised CD45RO-negative, CCR7-positively selected cells, excluding terminally differentiated effector memory CD45RA+ cells. Sequencing was performed with immunoSEQ multiplex PCR; in TCRdb, only in-frame clones are kept and a portion is missing. Among approximately 2,200,000 clones, under 95% were seen once, and the ten largest hold 1.7%. Sequencing was done on a sample of naive CD8+ T cells from PBMCs. These TCRs come from a man aged 18 to 35 in good health. Some clones in this sample may be carry-over from other donors' samples.

The rearrangement uses TRBV6-6 and TRBJ2-1; no clear D gene. The CDR3 spans 11 residues. Germline assignment: CDR1 MNHNY and CDR2 SVGAGI (reference sequence). V gave up 6 bases and J gave up 9 bases, with 9 bases separating them. As DNA, the CDR3 is TGTGCCAGCAGCAAGACAACTGAGCAGTTCTTC. Residues: CASSKTTEQFF.

V is TRBV10-1 and J is TRBJ1-1, with D maybe TRBD1 (6 bases). In germline, CDR1 is WNHNN, CDR2 SYGVQD (reference sequence). Trimming left V 3 bases short and J 0 bases short, with 11 bases between. The CDR3 is made up of 15 amino acids. The CDR3 nucleotides are TGCGCCAGCAGTGAATCGGCAGGGGTGAACACTGAAGCTTTCTTT. Amino acid sequence: CASSESAGVNTEAFF.

The CDR3: CASSLVGTGLEQYF. CDR3 bases: TGTGCCAGCAGCTTAGTCGGGACAGGGCTCGAGCAGTACTTC. This chain connects TRBV7-9 to TRBJ2-7; 9 bases are shared with TRBD1. J gave up 6 bases and V 1 base, and 4 bases lay outside the gene matches. Germline-derived CDR1 and CDR2 are SEHNR and FQNEAQ (reference sequence). The CDR3 runs 14 residues.

As to this clone: Other nucleotide sequences in the sample specify the same CDR3. The rearrangement links TRBV27 to TRBJ1-1; no clear D gene. The CDR3 totals 14 residues. V lost 2 bases, J lost 0 bases, and 7 bases lay in between. Germline V gene lookup returns CDR1 MNHEY and CDR2 SMNVEV (reference sequence). Here the CDR3 DNA reads TGTGCCAGCAGTTTAGTAAGACTGAACACTGAAGCTTTCTTT. Protein product: CASSLVRLNTEAFF.

V and J are TRBV13 and TRBJ2-5; D call uncertain. V lost 6 bases and J lost 3, with 11 bases in between. CDR3 length: 13 residues. CDR1 PRHDT and CDR2 FYEKMQ come from the germline V gene (reference sequence). The CDR3 nucleotides read TGTGCCAGCAGACCTGAAGGAGAAGAGACCCAGTACTTC. Protein sequence: CASRPEGEETQYF.

This clone was found once. The chain is built from TRBV6-5 and TRBJ2-5; D tentatively reads TRBD1 or TRBD2 (5 bases each). Germline CDR1 is MNHEY and CDR2 is SVGAGI. The CDR3 spans 14 residues. V was cut by 2 bases and J by 7 bases, with 14 bases left in between. The CDR3 here is CASSYGTPGGTQYF. In nucleotides, the CDR3 is TGTGCCAGCAGTTACGGGACGCCCGGAGGGACCCAGTACTTC.

This chain joins TRBV2 and TRBJ2-2, with TRBD1 matching 8 bases. Germline V gives CDR1 SNHLY, CDR2 FYNNEI. This CDR3 comprises 17 residues. After removal of 6 bases from V and 3 bases from J, the junction contained 12 bases not matched to a gene. The CDR3 spells CASSKYRTGSDTGELFF. In nucleotides, the CDR3 is TGTGCCAGCAGCAAGTACCGGACAGGGTCGGACACCGGGGAGCTGTTTTTT.

J is TRBJ1-2 and V is TRBV29-1, with TRBD1 as a possible D gene (5 bases). The CDR3 extends over 11 amino acids. CDR1 and CDR2 from the germline V gene are SQVTM and ANQGSEA. This chain's CDR3 is CLGTAQDGYTF. Here the CDR3 DNA reads TGCCTCGGGACGGCTCAAGATGGCTACACCTTC.